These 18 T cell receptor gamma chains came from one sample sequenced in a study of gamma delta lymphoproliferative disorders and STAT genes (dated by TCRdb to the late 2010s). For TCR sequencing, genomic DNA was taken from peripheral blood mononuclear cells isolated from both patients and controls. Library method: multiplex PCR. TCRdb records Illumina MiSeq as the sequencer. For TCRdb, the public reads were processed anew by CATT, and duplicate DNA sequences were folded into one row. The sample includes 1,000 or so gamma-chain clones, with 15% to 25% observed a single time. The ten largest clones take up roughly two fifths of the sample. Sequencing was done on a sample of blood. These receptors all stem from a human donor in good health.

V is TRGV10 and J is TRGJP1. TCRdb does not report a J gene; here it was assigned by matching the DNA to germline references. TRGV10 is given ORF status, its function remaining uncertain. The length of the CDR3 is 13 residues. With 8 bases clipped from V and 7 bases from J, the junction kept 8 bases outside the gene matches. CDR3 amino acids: CAAWDRFGWFKIF. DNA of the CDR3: TGTGCTGCGTGGGACCGTTTTGGTTGGTTCAAGATATTT.

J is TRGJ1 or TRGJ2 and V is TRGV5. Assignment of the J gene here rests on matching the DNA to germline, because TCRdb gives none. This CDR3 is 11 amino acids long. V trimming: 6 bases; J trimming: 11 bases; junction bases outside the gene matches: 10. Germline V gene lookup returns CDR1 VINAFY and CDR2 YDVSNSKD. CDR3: CATWTGNEKLF. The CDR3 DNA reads TGTGCCACCTGGACAGGCAACGAGAAACTCTTT.

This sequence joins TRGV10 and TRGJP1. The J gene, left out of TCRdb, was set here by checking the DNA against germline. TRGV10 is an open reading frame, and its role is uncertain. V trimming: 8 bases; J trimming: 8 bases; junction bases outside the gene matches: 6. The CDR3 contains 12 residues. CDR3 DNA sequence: TGTGCTGCGTGGGAAAGGGGTTGGTTCAAGATATTT. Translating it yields CAAWERGWFKIF.

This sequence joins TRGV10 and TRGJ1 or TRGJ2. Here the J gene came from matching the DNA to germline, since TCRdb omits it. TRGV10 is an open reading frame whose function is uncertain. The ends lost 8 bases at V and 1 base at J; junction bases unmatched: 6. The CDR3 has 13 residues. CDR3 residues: CAAWAPNYYKKLF. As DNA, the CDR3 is TGTGCTGCGTGGGCTCCAAATTATTATAAGAAACTCTTT.

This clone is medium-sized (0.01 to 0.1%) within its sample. The CDR3 DNA sequence: TGTGCCACCTGGGATAGTCGCGAGAAACTCTTT. This translates into CATWDSREKLF. The chain uses TRGV8 and TRGJ1 or TRGJ2. The J gene, left out of TCRdb, was set here by checking the DNA against germline. This CDR3 comprises 11 residues. Germline lookup yields CDR1 VENAVY and CDR2 YDSYNSRV. The J segment lost 11 bases and the V segment lost 1 base, leaving 5 bases of the junction unmatched.

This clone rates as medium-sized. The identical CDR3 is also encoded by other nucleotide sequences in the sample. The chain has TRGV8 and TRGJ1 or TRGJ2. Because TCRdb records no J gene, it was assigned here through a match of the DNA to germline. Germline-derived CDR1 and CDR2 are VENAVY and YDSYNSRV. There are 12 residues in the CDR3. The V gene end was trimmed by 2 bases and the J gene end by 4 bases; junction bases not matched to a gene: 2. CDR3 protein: CATWDIYYKKLF. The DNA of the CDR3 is TGTGCCACCTGGGATATATATTATAAGAAACTCTTT.

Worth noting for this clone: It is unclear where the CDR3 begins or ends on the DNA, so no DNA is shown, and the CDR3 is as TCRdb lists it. The CDR3 sequence is CTTVPAGLGTGGGSSDWIKTF. V gene TRGV11 was called; the J gene was not. TRGV11 is annotated as an ORF whose role is uncertain. With termini counted, the CDR3 has 21 amino acids.

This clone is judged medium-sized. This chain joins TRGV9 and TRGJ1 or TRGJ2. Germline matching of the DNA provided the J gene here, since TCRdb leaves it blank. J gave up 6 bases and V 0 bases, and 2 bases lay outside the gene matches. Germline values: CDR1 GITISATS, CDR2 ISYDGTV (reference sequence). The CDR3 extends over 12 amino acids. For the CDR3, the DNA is TGTGCCTTGTGGGAGGTGCGTTATAAGAAACTCTTT. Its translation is CALWEVRYKKLF.

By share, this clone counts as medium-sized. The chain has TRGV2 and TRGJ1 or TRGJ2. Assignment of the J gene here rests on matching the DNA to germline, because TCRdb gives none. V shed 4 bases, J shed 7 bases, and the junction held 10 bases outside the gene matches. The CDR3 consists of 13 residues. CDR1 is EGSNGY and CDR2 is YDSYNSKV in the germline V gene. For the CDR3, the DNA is TGTGCCACCTGGGAGAGGGAAGGGTATAAGAAACTCTTT. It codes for CATWEREGYKKLF.

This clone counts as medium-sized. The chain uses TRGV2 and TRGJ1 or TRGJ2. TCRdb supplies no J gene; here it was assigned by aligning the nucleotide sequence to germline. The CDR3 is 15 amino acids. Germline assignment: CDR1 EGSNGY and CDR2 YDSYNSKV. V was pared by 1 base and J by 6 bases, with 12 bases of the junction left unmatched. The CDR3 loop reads CATWDGEARGYKKLF. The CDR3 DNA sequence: TGTGCCACCTGGGACGGCGAGGCGAGAGGTTATAAGAAACTCTTT.

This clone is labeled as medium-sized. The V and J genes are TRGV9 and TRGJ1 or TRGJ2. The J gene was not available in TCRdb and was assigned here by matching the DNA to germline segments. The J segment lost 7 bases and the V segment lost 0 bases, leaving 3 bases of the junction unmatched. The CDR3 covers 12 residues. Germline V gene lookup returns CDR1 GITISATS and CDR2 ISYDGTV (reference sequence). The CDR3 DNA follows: TGTGCCTTGTGGGAGGTGTGGTATAAGAAACTCTTT. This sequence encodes CALWEVWYKKLF.

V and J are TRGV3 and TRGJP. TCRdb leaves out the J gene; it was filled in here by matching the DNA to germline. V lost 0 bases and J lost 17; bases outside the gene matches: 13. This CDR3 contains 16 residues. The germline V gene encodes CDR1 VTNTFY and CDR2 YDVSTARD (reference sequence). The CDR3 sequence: CATWDRPKVGQKIKVF. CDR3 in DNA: TGTGCCACCTGGGACAGGCCGAAAGTTGGGCAAAAAATCAAGGTATTT.

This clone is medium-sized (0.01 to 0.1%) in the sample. CDR3 region: CATWEHPNYYKKLF. The CDR3 coding sequence is TGTGCCACCTGGGAGCACCCGAATTATTATAAGAAACTCTTT. This chain uses TRGV4 with TRGJ1 or TRGJ2. Here the J gene came from matching the DNA to germline, since TCRdb omits it. Germline CDR1 reads EGSTGY; CDR2 reads YDSYTSSV. This CDR3 spans 14 amino acids. The V and J ends lost 4 bases and 0 bases, in that order; junction bases with no gene match: 6.

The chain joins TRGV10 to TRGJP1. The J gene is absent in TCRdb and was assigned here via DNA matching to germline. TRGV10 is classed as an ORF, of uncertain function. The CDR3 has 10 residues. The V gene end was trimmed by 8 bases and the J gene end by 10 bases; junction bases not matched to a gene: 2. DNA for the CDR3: TGTGCTGCGTGGGATTGGTTCAAGATATTT. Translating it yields CAAWDWFKIF.

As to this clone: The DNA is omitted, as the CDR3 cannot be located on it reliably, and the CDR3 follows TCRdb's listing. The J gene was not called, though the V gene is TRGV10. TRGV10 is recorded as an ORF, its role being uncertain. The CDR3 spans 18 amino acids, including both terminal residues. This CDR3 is CAAWEFIIRNSLAVEQHF.

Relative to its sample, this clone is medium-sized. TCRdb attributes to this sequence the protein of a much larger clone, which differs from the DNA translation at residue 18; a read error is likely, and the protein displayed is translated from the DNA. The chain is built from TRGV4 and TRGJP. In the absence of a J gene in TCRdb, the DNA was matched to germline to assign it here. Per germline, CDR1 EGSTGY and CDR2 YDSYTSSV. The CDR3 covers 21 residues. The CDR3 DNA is TGTGCCACCTGGGATGGGCACACGAACCGAGTTGAAGAGTTGGGCAAAAAAAGCAAGGTATTT. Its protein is CATWDGHTNRVEELGKKSKVF.

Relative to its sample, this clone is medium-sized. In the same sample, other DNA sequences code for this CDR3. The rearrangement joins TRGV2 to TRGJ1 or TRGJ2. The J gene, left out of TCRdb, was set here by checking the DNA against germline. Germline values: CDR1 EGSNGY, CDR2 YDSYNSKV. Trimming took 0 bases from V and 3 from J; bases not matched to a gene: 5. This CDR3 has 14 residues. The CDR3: CATWDGPGYYKKLF. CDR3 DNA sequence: TGTGCCACCTGGGACGGGCCCGGTTATTATAAGAAACTCTTT.

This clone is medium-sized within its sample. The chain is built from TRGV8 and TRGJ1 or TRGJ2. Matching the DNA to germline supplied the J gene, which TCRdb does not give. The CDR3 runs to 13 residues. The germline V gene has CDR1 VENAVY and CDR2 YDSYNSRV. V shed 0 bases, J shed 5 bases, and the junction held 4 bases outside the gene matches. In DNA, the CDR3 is TGTGCCACCTGGGATAGGCCTAATTATAAGAAACTCTTT. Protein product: CATWDRPNYKKLF.